A selection of T cell receptor beta chains follows, all from one sample in a study of blood T cell repertoires in COVID-19. Clones were sequenced by immunoSEQ multiplex PCR, and TCRdb holds only the in-frame ones, with some missing. The sample has approximately 260,000 clones; 70% to 90% are singletons. The sample comprised PBMCs or T cells enriched from blood (not recorded which). The receptors were gathered from a woman between 40 and 50 years old with acute COVID-19. Each CDR3 is given with its conserved first and last residue. Each record gives: clone size, J gene, D gene, V gene, CDR3 protein, CDR3 DNA. D genes are given only for firm matches. A clone size is listed for some rows: how often the clone was seen (once, few, many), or a class if it is expanded.

size: few
J: TRBJ1-5
D: TRBD1
V: TRBV19
CDR3: CASSMTGAQPQHF
DNA: TGTGCCAGTAGTATGACAGGGGCCCAGCCCCAGCATTTT

size: .
J: TRBJ2-7
D: .
V: TRBV5-6
CDR3: CASSLAQGEQYF
DNA: TGTGCCAGCAGCTTGGCACAGGGTGAGCAGTACTTC

size: .
J: TRBJ2-1
D: .
V: TRBV28
CDR3: CATLTLLALDYNEQFF
DNA: TGTGCCACCCTAACTCTTCTAGCGTTGGACTACAATGAGCAGTTCTTC

size: .
J: TRBJ1-1
D: .
V: TRBV28
CDR3: CASSFVRGKTEAFF
DNA: TGTGCCAGCAGTTTTGTAAGGGGCAAAACTGAAGCTTTCTTT

size: once
J: TRBJ2-3
D: TRBD1
V: TRBV14
CDR3: CASSQDSDRVTDTQYF
DNA: TGTGCCAGCAGCCAAGACAGCGACAGGGTCACAGATACGCAGTATTTT

size: .
J: TRBJ1-1
D: .
V: TRBV6-5
CDR3: CASSYGGARGTEAFF
DNA: TGTGCCAGCAGTTACGGGGGGGCGCGGGGCACTGAAGCTTTCTTT

size: .
J: TRBJ1-3
D: .
V: TRBV15
CDR3: CATSTGTNLGGNTIYF
DNA: TGTGCCACCAGCACCGGGACAAATCTGGGAGGAAACACCATATATTTT

size: .
J: TRBJ1-2
D: .
V: TRBV5-4
CDR3: CASSLRTPADYGYTF
DNA: TGTGCCAGCAGCCTCCGGACACCCGCGGACTATGGCTACACCTTC

size: once
J: TRBJ2-5
D: .
V: TRBV6-4
CDR3: CASSDEGIQETQYF
DNA: TGTGCCAGCAGTGACGAGGGCATCCAAGAGACCCAGTACTTC

size: .
J: TRBJ2-2
D: .
V: TRBV7-8
CDR3: CASSFSLASNTGELFF
DNA: TGTGCCAGCAGCTTTTCTCTAGCGTCGAACACCGGGGAGCTGTTTTTT

size: once
J: TRBJ1-1
D: .
V: TRBV9
CDR3: CASSAEGGTSDTEAFF
DNA: TGTGCCAGCAGCGCCGAGGGTGGGACATCGGACACTGAAGCTTTCTTT

size: .
J: TRBJ2-1
D: .
V: TRBV7-9
CDR3: CASSLSTRDEQFF
DNA: TGTGCCAGCAGCTTATCAACTCGGGATGAGCAGTTCTTC

size: .
J: TRBJ2-1
D: TRBD2
V: TRBV27
CDR3: CASSSSSGERHNEQFF
DNA: TGTGCCAGCAGTTCTTCTAGCGGGGAACGACACAATGAGCAGTTCTTC

size: once
J: TRBJ2-1
D: .
V: TRBV21-1
CDR3: CASSKKRLDRGPHNEQFF
DNA: TGTGCCAGCAGCAAAAAACGGTTAGACAGGGGGCCTCATAATGAGCAGTTCTTC

size: .
J: TRBJ2-3
D: TRBD2
V: TRBV4-3
CDR3: CASSQDFFRREEVTQYF
DNA: TGCGCCAGCAGCCAAGATTTCTTCCGGCGGGAGGAGGTTACGCAGTATTTT

size: .
J: TRBJ1-6
D: .
V: TRBV5-1
CDR3: CASSLVAVAEVNSPLHF
DNA: TGCGCCAGCAGCTTGGTGGCGGTCGCGGAGGTTAATTCACCCCTCCACTTT

size: .
J: TRBJ2-2
D: .
V: TRBV7-9
CDR3: CASSYSSVRELFF
DNA: TGTGCCAGCAGCTATTCCTCCGTCCGGGAGCTGTTTTTT

size: .
J: TRBJ2-4
D: .
V: TRBV28
CDR3: CASSLTLIAKNIQYF
DNA: TGTGCCAGCAGTTTGACACTCATAGCCAAAAACATTCAGTACTTC

size: .
J: TRBJ2-5
D: TRBD2
V: TRBV24-1
CDR3: CATSDPRSSGETQYF
DNA: TGTGCCACCAGTGATCCCCGATCTAGCGGAGAGACCCAGTACTTC

size: .
J: TRBJ1-2
D: TRBD1
V: TRBV25-1
CDR3: CASSPTGRNGYTF
DNA: TGTGCCAGCAGTCCGACAGGGAGGAACGGCTACACCTTC

size: once
J: TRBJ1-2
D: .
V: TRBV10-1
CDR3: CASRSLVLTEDYGYTF
DNA: TGCGCCAGCAGAAGCTTAGTGTTGACAGAAGATTATGGCTACACCTTC

size: few
J: TRBJ2-1
D: TRBD1
V: TRBV7-6
CDR3: CASSTQPGQSHNEQFF
DNA: TGTGCCAGCAGCACCCAGCCGGGACAGTCTCACAATGAGCAGTTCTTC

size: .
J: TRBJ1-1
D: TRBD1
V: TRBV27
CDR3: CASTRGTEAFF
DNA: TGTGCCAGCACCAGGGGGACAGAAGCTTTCTTT

size: .
J: TRBJ2-3
D: TRBD1
V: TRBV19
CDR3: CASSKNGDRGQDTQYF
DNA: TGTGCCAGTAGTAAAAACGGGGACAGGGGGCAGGATACGCAGTATTTT

size: once
J: TRBJ2-6
D: .
V: TRBV27
CDR3: CASSLYAGSGANVLTF
DNA: TGTGCCAGCAGTTTATACGCCGGCTCTGGGGCCAACGTCCTGACTTTC

size: .
J: TRBJ1-1
D: TRBD1
V: TRBV7-2
CDR3: CASSLAQGQGFRANTEAFF
DNA: TGTGCCAGCAGCTTAGCGCAAGGACAGGGGTTTCGAGCCAACACTGAAGCTTTCTTT

size: .
J: TRBJ1-3
D: TRBD1
V: TRBV6-5
CDR3: CASSYRTGSGNTIYF
DNA: TGTGCCAGCAGTTACCGGACAGGCTCTGGAAACACCATATATTTT

size: .
J: TRBJ2-1
D: .
V: TRBV9
CDR3: CASSVLISNEQFF
DNA: TGTGCCAGCAGCGTACTTATCAGCAATGAGCAGTTCTTC

size: .
J: TRBJ2-1
D: TRBD2
V: TRBV7-2
CDR3: CASSLGSLAGMNEQFF
DNA: TGTGCCAGCAGCTTAGGGTCTCTAGCGGGAATGAATGAGCAGTTCTTC

size: .
J: TRBJ1-5
D: .
V: TRBV7-6
CDR3: CASSLLWGGRQDSNQPQHF
DNA: TGTGCCAGCAGCTTACTGTGGGGGGGCCGCCAAGATAGCAATCAGCCCCAGCATTTT

size: .
J: TRBJ1-5
D: TRBD1
V: TRBV24-1
CDR3: CATSDRTGYSNQPQHF
DNA: TGTGCCACCAGTGACCGGACAGGCTATAGCAATCAGCCCCAGCATTTT

size: .
J: TRBJ1-2
D: .
V: TRBV28
CDR3: CASSNAGTVSFNYGYTF
DNA: TGTGCCAGCAGTAACGCAGGAACAGTTTCTTTTAACTATGGCTACACCTTC

size: .
J: TRBJ1-1
D: TRBD1
V: TRBV27
CDR3: CASSPDRLNTEAFF
DNA: TGTGCCAGCAGTCCGGACAGGTTGAACACTGAAGCTTTCTTT

size: .
J: TRBJ2-1
D: TRBD1
V: TRBV10-2
CDR3: CASGSGGAMYNEQFF
DNA: TGCGCCAGCGGTTCAGGGGGCGCGATGTACAATGAGCAGTTCTTC

size: once
J: TRBJ2-5
D: TRBD1
V: TRBV13
CDR3: CASSLEWTGGAVEAQETQYF
DNA: TGTGCCAGCAGCTTAGAATGGACAGGGGGCGCCGTTGAAGCCCAAGAGACCCAGTACTTC

size: .
J: TRBJ1-2
D: TRBD1
V: TRBV24-1
CDR3: CATSDSDRGDYGYTF
DNA: TGTGCCACCAGTGATTCTGACAGGGGTGATTATGGCTACACCTTC

size: .
J: TRBJ2-7
D: .
V: TRBV7-9
CDR3: CASSFGQTNNYEQYF
DNA: TGTGCCAGCAGCTTCGGACAGACGAATAACTACGAGCAGTACTTC

size: .
J: TRBJ2-1
D: TRBD2
V: TRBV11-2
CDR3: CASSLMSGRRNEQFF
DNA: TGTGCCAGCAGCTTAATGAGCGGGAGAAGGAATGAGCAGTTCTTC

size: .
J: TRBJ1-2
D: .
V: TRBV28
CDR3: CASSFPAGSYYGYTF
DNA: TGTGCCAGCAGTTTCCCGGCGGGCAGCTACTATGGCTACACCTTC

size: .
J: TRBJ1-1
D: .
V: TRBV5-6
CDR3: CASSLEGSDTEAFF
DNA: TGTGCCAGCAGCTTGGAAGGGAGTGACACTGAAGCTTTCTTT

size: .
J: TRBJ1-3
D: TRBD1
V: TRBV29-1
CDR3: CSATRGDRGNTIYF
DNA: TGCAGCGCTACCAGGGGGGACCGCGGAAACACCATATATTTT

size: .
J: TRBJ2-5
D: .
V: TRBV27
CDR3: CASSLRSQETQYF
DNA: TGTGCCAGCAGTTTACGCAGCCAAGAGACCCAGTACTTC

size: .
J: TRBJ1-1
D: TRBD1
V: TRBV27
CDR3: CASSLQKTGGTEAFF
DNA: TGTGCCAGCAGTTTACAGAAGACAGGGGGCACTGAAGCTTTCTTT

size: .
J: TRBJ2-1
D: TRBD1
V: TRBV9
CDR3: CASSPGQGDLYEQFF
DNA: TGTGCCAGCAGCCCCGGACAGGGGGACTTGTATGAGCAGTTCTTC

size: few
J: TRBJ1-4
D: TRBD1
V: TRBV19
CDR3: CATRDSLLWEKLFF
DNA: TGTGCCACCCGGGACAGCCTCCTTTGGGAAAAACTGTTTTTT

size: .
J: TRBJ2-1
D: .
V: TRBV6-5
CDR3: CASSYSTGYSYNEQFF
DNA: TGTGCCAGCAGTTACTCGACGGGTTACTCCTACAATGAGCAGTTCTTC

size: .
J: TRBJ1-5
D: .
V: TRBV19
CDR3: CASGWGGYQPQHF
DNA: TGTGCCAGTGGCTGGGGAGGCTATCAGCCCCAGCATTTT

size: .
J: TRBJ2-7
D: TRBD2
V: TRBV3-1/TRBV3-2
CDR3: CASSQGLAGAFGEQYF
DNA: TGTGCCAGCAGCCAAGGCTTAGCGGGCGCCTTCGGTGAGCAGTACTTC

size: .
J: TRBJ2-7
D: .
V: TRBV6-1
CDR3: CASSEFGGRARQYF
DNA: TGTGCCAGCAGTGAATTTGGGGGCAGAGCGAGACAGTACTTC